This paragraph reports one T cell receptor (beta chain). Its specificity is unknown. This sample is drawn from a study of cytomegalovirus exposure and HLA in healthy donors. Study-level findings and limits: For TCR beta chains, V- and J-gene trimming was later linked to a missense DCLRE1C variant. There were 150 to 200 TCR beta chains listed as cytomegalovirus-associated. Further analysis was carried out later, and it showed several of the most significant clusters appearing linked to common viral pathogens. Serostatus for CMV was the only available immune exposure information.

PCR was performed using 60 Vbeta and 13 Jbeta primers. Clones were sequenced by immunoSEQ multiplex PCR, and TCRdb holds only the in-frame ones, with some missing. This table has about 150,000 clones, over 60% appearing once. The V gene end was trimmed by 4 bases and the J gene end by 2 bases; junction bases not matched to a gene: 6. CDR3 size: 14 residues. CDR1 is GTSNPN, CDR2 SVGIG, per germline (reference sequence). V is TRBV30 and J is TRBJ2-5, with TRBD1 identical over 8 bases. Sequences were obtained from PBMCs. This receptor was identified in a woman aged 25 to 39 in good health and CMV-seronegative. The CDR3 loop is CAWKPRGRQETQYF. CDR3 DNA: TGTGCCTGGAAGCCCAGGGGGCGTCAAGAGACCCAGTACTTC. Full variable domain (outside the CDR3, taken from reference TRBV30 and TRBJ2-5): SQTIHQWPATLVQPVGSPLSLECTVEGTSNPNLYWYRQAAGRGLQLLFYSVGIGQISSEVPQNLSASRPQDRQFILSSKKLLLSDSGFYLCAWKPRGRQETQYFGPGTRLLVL.